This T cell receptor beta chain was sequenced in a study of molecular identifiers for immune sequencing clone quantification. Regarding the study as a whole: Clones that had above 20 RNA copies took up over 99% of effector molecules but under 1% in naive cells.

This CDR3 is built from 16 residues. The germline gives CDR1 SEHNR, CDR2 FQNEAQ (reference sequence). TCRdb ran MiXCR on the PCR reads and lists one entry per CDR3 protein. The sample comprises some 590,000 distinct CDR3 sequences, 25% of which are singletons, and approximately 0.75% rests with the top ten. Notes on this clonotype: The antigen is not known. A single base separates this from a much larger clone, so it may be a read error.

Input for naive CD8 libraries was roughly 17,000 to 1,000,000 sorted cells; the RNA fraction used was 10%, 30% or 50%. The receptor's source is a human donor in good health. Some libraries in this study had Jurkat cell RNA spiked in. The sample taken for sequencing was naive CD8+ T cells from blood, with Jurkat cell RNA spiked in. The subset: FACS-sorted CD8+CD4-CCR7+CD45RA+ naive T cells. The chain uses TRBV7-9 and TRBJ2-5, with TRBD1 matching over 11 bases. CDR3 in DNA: TGTGCCAGCAGCTTAGTAAGGACAGGGGGCCAAGCGACCCAGTACTTC. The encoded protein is CASSLVRTGGQATQYF.